The clone carrying this T cell receptor (beta chain) turned up a few times. Genomic DNA constituted the template upon which TCR beta VDJ and CDR3 profiling was performed. MiXCR, run by TCRdb on the reads, gives a single entry per CDR3 protein. This table holds more than 150,000 distinct CDR3 sequences, about half found once. The sample is drawn from a study of CD8+CD57+ T cells in acquired aplastic anemia. Study as a whole: The mean DNA yield obtained from sorted CD4+ and CD8+ cells came to 3 to 3.5 ug.

The CDR3 contains 15 residues. The V and J ends lost 5 bases and 0 bases respectively, with 11 bases between them. CDR1 and CDR2 (germline): MNHEY, SVGAGI. Sequencing was done on a sample of sorted CD4+, CD8+, or CD8+CD57+ T cells (not recorded which) from PBMCs. The sequence was collected from a human donor in good health. The V call is TRBV6-5, the J call TRBJ2-4; possibly TRBD2 for D (6 bases). This chain's CDR3 is CASSRDFVAKNIQYF. The CDR3 nucleotides read TGTGCCAGCAGTCGGGACTTCGTAGCCAAAAACATTCAGTACTTC.